The TCR beta chain described here comes from a study of PD-1 blockade in classical Hodgkin lymphoma. Here immunoSEQ multiplex PCR was the method, and the copy in TCRdb shows in-frame clones only, minus some. The table includes 25,000 to 30,000 clones, 80% to 90% detected once. Study-level points and caveats: Newly diagnosed patients had diversity similar to the baseline diversity of complete responders.

The time point: cycle 4 day 1 (C4D1), after less than 7 weeks of nivolumab. Each patient's relapse followed autologous stem cell transplantation, and brentuximab vedotin exposure varied. The study purified CD4+ T cells from thawed PBMCs using magnetic negative selection. The CDR3 length is 17 residues. CDR1 MNHNS and CDR2 SASEGT come from the germline V gene. Trimming removed 2 bases from V and 0 bases from J; junction bases left unmatched: 8. This clone occurred once. The antigen is not known. The sequence was collected from a human donor with classical Hodgkin lymphoma. V and J are TRBV6-1 and TRBJ1-2, with 8 bases that match TRBD1. Here the sequenced sample was CD4+ T cells from blood, taken before the fourth cycle of nivolumab. This CDR3 reads CASSEIGGTGSNYGYTF. CDR3 coding DNA: TGTGCCAGCAGTGAAATAGGAGGGACAGGATCTAACTATGGCTACACCTTC.